This T cell receptor beta chain comes out of a study of T cells expressing NK-cell markers. TCRdb reanalyzed the 5' RACE reads, giving one entry per CDR3 protein sequence and no DNA. The sample table sets out some 340,000 distinct CDR3 sequences. The germline V gene encodes CDR1 GTSNPN and CDR2 SVGIG (reference sequence). CDR3 size: 17 residues. The sequenced sample consisted of blood T cells: a sorted CD56 or NKG2C T cell subset, CD4+ or CD8+ T cells, or bulk PBMC T cells (not recorded which). The V gene is TRBV30, the J gene TRBJ2-2; checking the TCRdb D call of TRBD2 is not possible without DNA. The receptor was isolated from a man aged 18-75 years in good health. Here the CDR3 reads CAWSVDWGGLNTGELFF.